This T cell receptor beta chain was observed in a study of vaccination and CD4 T cells after COVID-19. Across the study: Collection of post-COVID samples occurred a median about 100 days after diagnosis, spanning a range of 35 to 161. As a positive control, some control cultures were given a CEFX pool, while others were given an HIV-1 Nef pool or no peptide.

Looked up from germline, CDR1 is LNHDA and CDR2 is SQIVND (reference sequence). The CDR3 length is 17 residues. Trimming stripped 3 bases from V and 0 bases from J, with 12 bases between. CD4+ T cells that had been cultured provided DNA sequenced with the Oncomine TCR Beta short-read assay. TCRdb re-analysed the PCR reads in MiXCR, keeping a single row per CDR3 protein. The sample includes about 20,000 distinct CDR3 sequences, about three quarters of them seen just once. The treatment here: approximately 10-day PBMC culture with coronavirus spike peptide pools or control peptides (ViraFEST assay). Vaccinated healthy people had never been infected with SARS-CoV-2 before, which was shown by negative nucleocapsid antibodies before and after vaccination. When approximately ten days of culture had elapsed, CD4+ T cells were isolated by negative selection. A word on this clonotype: Its antigen is unidentified.

V usage is TRBV19 and J usage is TRBJ1-6, with D hard to call. The receptor was derived from a human donor who received a COVID-19 vaccine. The source material was CD4+ T cells from blood, cultured in vitro, sampled after SARS-CoV-2 vaccination. CDR3 sequence reads: CASSMSGSSSYNSPLHF. CDR3 DNA sequence: TGTGCCAGTAGTATGTCCGGGTCGAGCTCCTATAATTCACCCCTCCACTTT.